This T cell receptor beta chain was sequenced in a study of cytomegalovirus exposure and HLA in healthy donors. Findings of the study overall: Highly shared sequence variants in one cluster were likely a sequencing artifact. Later on, an analysis found that several of the most significant clusters appeared to be linked to common viral pathogens, which included parvovirus B19.

Worth noting for this clone: Its antigen is currently unknown.

There are 13 residues in the CDR3. The germline V gene encodes CDR1 MDHEN and CDR2 SYDVKM. Trimming removed 8 bases at V and 0 bases at J, with 11 bases between. Vbeta (60) and Jbeta (13) primers were used in the PCR. Sequencing was performed with immunoSEQ multiplex PCR; in TCRdb, only in-frame clones are kept and a portion is missing. The table records about 98,000 clones, less than 70% of them present only once. The sample taken for sequencing was PBMCs. The clonotype was recovered from a female donor in good health and CMV-seronegative. The chain couples TRBV28 to TRBJ2-7; no clear D gene. The CDR3 bases are TGTGCCAGCGTAAATCGGGTCTCCTACGAGCAGTACTTC. This gives the protein CASVNRVSYEQYF.